The present TCR beta chain was sequenced within a study of breast tumors, draining lymph nodes, adjacent tissues. Study conclusions and caveats: Tumors had less TCR diversity than lymph nodes, more than nontumor tissue. Tumor and nontumor repertoires were significantly more similar in luminal-like than in basal-like breast cancer. That most tumor T cells come from lymph nodes remained unproven.

Each CDR3 protein is one row after TCRdb ran MiXCR on the multiplex PCR reads. Counted here are about 140,000 distinct CDR3 sequences, less than 35% occurring once; the ten biggest clones make up roughly 2.3%. The sample holds a few counts of this clonotype. Its antigen is unidentified. The lymph nodes were axillary draining lymph nodes from breast cancer patients. CDR1 SNHLY and CDR2 FYNNEI come from the germline V gene. The CDR3 has 15 residues. J was trimmed by 5 bases and V by 6 bases; bases with no gene match: 11. The sequenced material came from axillary lymph node tissue. The J gene is TRBJ1-1, the V gene TRBV2; 8 bases line up with TRBD1. This sequence was found in a female donor with breast cancer. Some clones in this sample may be carry-over from other donors' samples. CDR3: CASRDGTGAGTEAFF. The DNA of the CDR3 is TGTGCCAGCAGAGACGGGACAGGAGCAGGGACTGAAGCTTTCTTT.